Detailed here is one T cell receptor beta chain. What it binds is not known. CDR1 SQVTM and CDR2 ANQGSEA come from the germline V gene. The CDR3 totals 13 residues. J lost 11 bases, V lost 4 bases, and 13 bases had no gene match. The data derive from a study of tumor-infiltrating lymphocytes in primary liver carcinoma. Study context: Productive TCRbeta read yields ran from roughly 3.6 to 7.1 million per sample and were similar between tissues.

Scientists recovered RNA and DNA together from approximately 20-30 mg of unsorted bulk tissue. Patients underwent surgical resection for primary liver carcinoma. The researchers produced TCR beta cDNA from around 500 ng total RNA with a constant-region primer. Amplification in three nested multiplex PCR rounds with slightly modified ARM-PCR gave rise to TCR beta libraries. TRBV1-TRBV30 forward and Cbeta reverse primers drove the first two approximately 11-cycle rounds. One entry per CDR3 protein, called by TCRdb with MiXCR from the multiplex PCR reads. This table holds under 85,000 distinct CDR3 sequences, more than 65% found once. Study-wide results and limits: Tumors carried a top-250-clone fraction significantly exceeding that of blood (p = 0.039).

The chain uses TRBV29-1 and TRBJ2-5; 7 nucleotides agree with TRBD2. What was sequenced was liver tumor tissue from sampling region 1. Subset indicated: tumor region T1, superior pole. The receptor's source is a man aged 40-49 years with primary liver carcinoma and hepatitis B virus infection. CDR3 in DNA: TGCAGCGTTGGTGGGAGGGTCGCTGAGTCTCAGTACTTC. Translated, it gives CSVGGRVAESQYF.